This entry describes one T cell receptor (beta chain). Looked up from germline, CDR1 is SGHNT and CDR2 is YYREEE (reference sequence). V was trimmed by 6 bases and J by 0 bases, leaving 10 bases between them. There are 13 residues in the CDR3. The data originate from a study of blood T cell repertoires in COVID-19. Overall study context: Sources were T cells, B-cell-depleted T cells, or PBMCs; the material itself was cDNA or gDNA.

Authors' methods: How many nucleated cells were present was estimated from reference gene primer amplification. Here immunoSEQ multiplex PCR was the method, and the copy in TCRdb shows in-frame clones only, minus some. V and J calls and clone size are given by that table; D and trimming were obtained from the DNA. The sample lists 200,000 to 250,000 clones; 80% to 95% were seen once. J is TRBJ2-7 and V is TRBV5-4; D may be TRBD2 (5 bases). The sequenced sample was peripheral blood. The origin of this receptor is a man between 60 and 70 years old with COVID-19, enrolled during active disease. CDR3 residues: CASTERGSYEQYF. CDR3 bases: TGTGCCAGCACTGAACGGGGCTCCTACGAGCAGTACTTC.